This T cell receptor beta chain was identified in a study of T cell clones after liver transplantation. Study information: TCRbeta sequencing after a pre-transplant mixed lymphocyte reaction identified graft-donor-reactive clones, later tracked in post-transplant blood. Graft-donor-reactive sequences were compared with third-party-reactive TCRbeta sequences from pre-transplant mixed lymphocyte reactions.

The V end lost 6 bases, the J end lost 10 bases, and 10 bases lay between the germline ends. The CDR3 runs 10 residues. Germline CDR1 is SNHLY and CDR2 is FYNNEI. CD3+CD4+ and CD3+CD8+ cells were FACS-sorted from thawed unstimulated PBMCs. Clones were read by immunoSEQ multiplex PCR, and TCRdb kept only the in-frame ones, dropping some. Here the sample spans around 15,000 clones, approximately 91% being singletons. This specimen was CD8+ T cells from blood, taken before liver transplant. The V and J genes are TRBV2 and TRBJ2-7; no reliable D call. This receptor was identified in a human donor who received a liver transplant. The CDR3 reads CASRLSSQYF. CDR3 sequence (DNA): TGTGCCAGCAGGCTGTCTAGTCAGTACTTC.